This T cell receptor beta chain was obtained from a study of technical replicates of blood from a few donors. Produced via immunoSEQ multiplex PCR; TCRdb's table is partial and in-frame only. The sample shows 53,000 or so clones, about 93% of them seen only once. The specimen sequenced was PBMCs. The TCR was taken from a human donor in good health. Some clones in this sample may be carry-over from other donors' samples.

This chain's CDR3 is CASSVGQVPYEQYF. The CDR3 DNA is TGTGCCAGCAGCGTAGGACAGGTTCCCTACGAGCAGTACTTC. The V and J genes are TRBV9 and TRBJ2-7; possible D gene TRBD1, 6 bases. Trimming took off 0 bases at V and 2 bases at J, with 9 bases between the two ends. The germline CDR1 and CDR2 sequences are SGDLS and YYNGEE. The CDR3 extends over 14 amino acids.